Following are 7 T cell receptor beta chains from one sample sequenced in a study of technical replicates of blood from several donors. The protocol was immunoSEQ multiplex PCR, while the TCRdb copy is restricted to in-frame clones and leaves out a portion. The sample lists 55,000 to 75,000 clones; 91% were seen once. Input material: PBMCs. The receptors derive from a human donor in good health. Some clones in this sample may be carry-over from other donors' samples.

This clone was counted only a few times. The rearrangement links TRBV13 to TRBJ2-1; TRBD2 is a possible D gene (5 bases). The germline V gene encodes CDR1 PRHDT and CDR2 FYEKMQ (reference sequence). CDR3 length: 12 residues. The V and J ends lost 5 bases and 10 bases respectively, with 12 bases between them. The CDR3 sequence: CASSQDPGEQFF. The CDR3 DNA reads as TGTGCCAGCAGCCAGGATCCGGGGGAGCAGTTCTTC.

The chain carries TRBV9 and TRBJ2-3, with 9 positions matching TRBD2. Germline-derived CDR1 and CDR2 are SGDLS and YYNGEE. CDR3 length: 14 residues. With 4 bases clipped from V and 4 bases from J, the junction kept 4 bases outside the gene matches. CDR3 sequence: CASSRGGGADTQYF. For the CDR3, the DNA is TGTGCCAGCAGCCGGGGCGGGGGGGCAGATACGCAGTATTTT.

In its sample, this clone was seen a few times. This chain links TRBV29-1 with TRBJ1-2; D may be TRBD1 (6 bases). This CDR3 has 13 residues. Germline V gene data show CDR1 as SQVTM and CDR2 as ANQGSEA. The V end was cut by 7 bases, the J end by 5 bases, with 17 bases between. The CDR3 spells CSGEGGAGYGYTF. The CDR3 bases are TGCAGCGGCGAGGGGGGAGCGGGGTATGGCTACACCTTC.

This chain connects TRBV5-4 to TRBJ1-1; TRBD1 is a possible D gene (6 bases). Germline values: CDR1 SGHNT, CDR2 YYREEE (reference sequence). Trimming stripped 6 bases from V and 4 bases from J, with 16 bases between. The CDR3 is 14 amino acids. In DNA form, the CDR3 reads TGTGCCAGCACCTCAGGGGATAAAGGCACTGAAGCTTTCTTT. Translation gives CASTSGDKGTEAFF.

The chain combines TRBV2 with TRBJ1-1, with D possibly being TRBD1 (5 bases). Trimming stripped 6 bases from V and 6 bases from J, with 17 bases between. Germline CDR1 is SNHLY and CDR2 is FYNNEI. The CDR3 runs 14 residues. The CDR3 nucleotides read TGTGCCAGCAGACAGGAGGCTGGGGGGGCTGAAGCTTTCTTT. Translated: CASRQEAGGAEAFF. Complete variable domain (other parts from reference TRBV2 and TRBJ1-1): EPEVTQTPSHQVTQMGQEVILRCVPISNHLYFYWYRQILGQKVEFLVSFYNNEISEKSEIFDDQFSVERPDGSNFTLKIRSTKLEDSAMYFCASRQEAGGAEAFFGQGTRLTVV.

This chain uses TRBV6-5 with TRBJ1-4; D perhaps matches TRBD1 (5 bases). CDR3 length equals 16 residues. Trimming pared 0 bases from V and 7 bases from J, leaving 15 bases between. The germline gives CDR1 MNHEY, CDR2 SVGAGI. In DNA, the CDR3 is TGTGCCAGCAGTTACTCGACCGGGGGGTCAGGTGAAAAACTGTTTTTT. Its protein product is CASSYSTGGSGEKLFF.

This chain connects TRBV27 to TRBJ2-2, with 12 bases fitting TRBD2. The CDR3 loop spans 16 amino acids. The V gene end was trimmed by 6 bases and the J gene end by 7 bases; junction bases not matched to a gene: 9. Germline CDR1 is MNHEY and CDR2 is SMNVEV (reference sequence). CDR3 nucleotide sequence: TGTGCCAGCAGATCCGGACTAGCGGGAATCGGCGGGGAGCTGTTTTTT. Encoded protein: CASRSGLAGIGGELFF.